The clone carrying this T cell receptor beta chain was seen many times. This sample is drawn from a study of T cell repertoires in cytomegalovirus infection. There are 15 residues in the CDR3. Trimming removed 5 bases from V and 0 bases from J; junction bases left unmatched: 4. Germline V gene data show CDR1 as MNHEY and CDR2 as SVGAGI. One entry per CDR3 protein results from TCRdb running MiXCR on the reads. Of about 460,000 distinct CDR3 sequences detected, over 9% appear once; the ten largest clones hold 10% to 13%. The origin of this receptor is a human donor in good health (CMV status not recorded). Some clones in this sample may be carry-over from other donors' samples. Sequences were obtained from PBMCs. The chain joins TRBV6-5 to TRBJ1-2; TRBD1 agrees at 9 bases. In nucleotides, the CDR3 is TGTGCCAGCAGTCCAGGGACAGGGACTAACTATGGCTACACCTTC. The encoded protein is CASSPGTGTNYGYTF.